This T cell receptor beta chain was sequenced during a study of naive and memory T cell subsets. Regarding the study as a whole: Naive and memory subsets had different power law exponents for TCR abundance. A clonotype means one alpha or beta sequence, not an alpha/beta pair.

As to this clonotype: Its antigen is unknown.

CDR1 SNHLY and CDR2 FYNNEI come from the germline V gene. CDR3 size: 15 residues. Trimming removed 4 bases from V and 0 bases from J, with 10 bases in between. An equimolar mix of two oligonucleotides served as the beta constant-region primer for TRBC1 and TRBC2. Nested alpha and beta constant-region primers with the SP2 primer drove four PCR rounds on ligated cDNA. Ligation attached a single-stranded oligonucleotide with a 12-nucleotide UMI and the SP2 primer to the cDNA 3' end. MiXCR, run by TCRdb on the UMI-ligation and nested PCR reads, gives a single entry per CDR3 protein. The table includes 95,000 to 150,000 distinct CDR3 sequences, approximately 37% detected once. Four subsets defined by CD45RA and CD27 were sorted after CD3, CD4, CD8 and live/dead staining.

The specimen sequenced was central memory CD4+ T cells from blood. The source is a human donor in good health. The chain carries TRBV2 and TRBJ1-5; D is perhaps TRBD1 (6 bases). The CDR3 DNA sequence: TGTGCCAGCAGTGCCCGGACAGCTAGCAATCAGCCCCAGCATTTT. Protein sequence: CASSARTASNQPQHF.